The sample holds one count of the clone carrying this TCR beta chain. Its target is unknown. One junction end disagrees with the germline gene, perhaps due to a read error. This CDR3 has 14 amino acids. Germline CDR1 SSHAT, CDR2 FNYEAQ (reference sequence). The data originate from a study of cytomegalovirus exposure and HLA in healthy donors. Study results and caveats: About 87% or about 30% of the time was how often most TCR beta V segments were productive, according to an earlier analysis.

The PCR employed 60 Vbeta primers together with 13 Jbeta primers. The data were produced by immunoSEQ multiplex PCR, yet TCRdb's version contains in-frame clones alone and is incomplete. Here the sample spans tens of thousands of clones, over 60% being singletons. The receptor was isolated from a man aged 25-45 years in good health and CMV-seronegative. The V gene is TRBV7-7, the J gene TRBJ2-5, with D possibly TRBD2 on 6 matching bases. Sequences were obtained from PBMCs. The CDR3 bases are TGTGCTAGCAGCTTAGCGAACCTAGCGGAGACCCAGTACTTC. It is translated as CASSLANLAETQYF.